Listed below are T cell receptor beta chains from one sample, sequenced in a study of Graves' ophthalmopathy and Graves' hyperthyroidism. TCRdb reprocessed the multiplex PCR reads via MiXCR and lists one record per CDR3 protein. Of some 350,000 distinct CDR3 sequences in the sample, about a sixth were seen once. The sequencing input was peripheral blood. These receptor sequences come from an adult woman with stable Graves' hyperthyroidism. CDR3s leave out the opening cysteine and the closing phenylalanine or tryptophan. The order of the fields is V gene, CDR3 protein.

TRBV5-1,ASHRENYGYT
TRBV20-1,SARAARGGNKNIQY
TRBV7-2,ASSPTAKYEQY
TRBV11-2,ASRLTGNTNTEAF
TRBV20-1,SARWSIQETQY
TRBV3-1,ASSQAGGATYEQY
TRBV5-5,ASSFTGALPHEQY
TRBV12-5,ASGLVLGRGLFQETQY
TRBV12-3/TRBV12-4,ASREGLYQPQH
TRBV20-1,SARDPRHGTQY
TRBV29-1,SVHTGGTEAF
TRBV6-5,ASSSGGTYNSPLH
TRBV7-2,ASSLGGQGSIKY
TRBV6-1,ASSVDRGYEQY
TRBV11-2,ASSPRERTRAGELF
TRBV19,ASSIGTGSSYEQY
TRBV19,ASAVYSNQPQH
TRBV7-8,ASSPGLAIIETQY
TRBV7-2,ASSLEASGRREQY
TRBV9,ASSVGDSGYEQY
TRBV29-1,SANTDYSGEQY
TRBV25-1,ASSYSTRGARVLT
TRBV7-9,ASRPTDSYT
TRBV28,ASSLEVFGELF
TRBV28,ASPSDGSYEQY
TRBV28,ASIKGDGNYGYT
TRBV7-7,ASSLGGYPFQETQY
TRBV12-5,ASGSRTDQPQH
TRBV12-5,ASGLVRSEQY
TRBV28,ASSFASPNTGELF
TRBV5-1,ASSLQGGTSGNTIY
TRBV2,ASSELAAGGNNQPQH
TRBV9,ASSVDPTSNSPLH